The clone carrying this T cell receptor (beta chain) was picked up one time. Looked up from germline, CDR1 is MGHDK and CDR2 is SYGVNS. CDR3 length: 14 amino acids. V was trimmed by 5 bases and J by 8 bases, leaving 18 bases between them. The data were obtained in a study of blood T cell repertoires in COVID-19. Here immunoSEQ multiplex PCR was the method, and the copy in TCRdb shows in-frame clones only, minus some. The sample contains fewer than 250,000 clones, around nine tenths of which appear only once. The chain uses TRBV25-1 and TRBJ1-2; perhaps TRBD1 as D (6 bases). The sequencing sample was made of peripheral blood. The TCR was taken from a man younger than 45 with acute or convalescent COVID-19. The CDR3 coding sequence is TGTGCCAGCAGTCACCCAGGGGCACCCTGGGGCTACACCTTC. Translation: CASSHPGAPWGYTF.